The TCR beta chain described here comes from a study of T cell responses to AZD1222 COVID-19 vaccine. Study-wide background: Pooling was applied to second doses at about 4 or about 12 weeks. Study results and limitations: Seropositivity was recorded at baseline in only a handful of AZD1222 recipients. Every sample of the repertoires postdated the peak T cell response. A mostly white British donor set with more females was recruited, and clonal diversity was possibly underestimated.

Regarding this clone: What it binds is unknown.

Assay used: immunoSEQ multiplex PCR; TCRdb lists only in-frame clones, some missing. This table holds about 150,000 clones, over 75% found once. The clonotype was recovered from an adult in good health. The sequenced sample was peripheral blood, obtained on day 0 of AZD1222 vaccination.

The CDR3 is CASSYGDRGTPEAFF. Written as DNA, the CDR3 is TGTGCCAGCAGTTACGGGGACAGGGGCACGCCTGAAGCTTTCTTT. The chain recombines TRBV6-5 with TRBJ1-1; 10 bases are a match to TRBD1. The CDR3 sequence is 15 residues long. Looked up from germline, CDR1 is MNHEY and CDR2 is SVGAGI. V was pared by 2 bases and J by 6 bases, with 6 bases of the junction left unmatched.